This T cell receptor beta chain was sequenced for a study of long-term antiretroviral therapy in people with HIV. The table lists this clone with a few counts. Its antigen is undetermined. Overall study findings and caveats: Blood dating 2004 to 2017 may reflect older ART regimens. Once patients were on ART, diversity went higher but still fell short of transplant donor controls. No data were available on ART adherence, viral resistance or therapy changes.

Survey-level immunoSEQ v3.0 assays were run. TCRdb keeps only in-frame clones here, not all; method: immunoSEQ multiplex PCR. The sample lists over 30,000 clones; approximately 80% were seen once. Germline values: CDR1 SGHRS, CDR2 YFSETQ. Deletions cut 1 base from V and 4 bases from J, with 9 bases between. The CDR3 loop spans 15 amino acids. This TCR was sampled from a woman aged 45-65 years with HIV. The chain recombines TRBV5-1 with TRBJ1-6; D is unclear. Sample: unsorted PBMCs, taken 3.1 years after starting antiretroviral therapy. CDR3 bases: TGCGCCAGCAGCTTGAGTAACAGTTATAATTCACCCCTCCACTTT. It is translated as CASSLSNSYNSPLHF.